This T cell receptor (beta chain) was captured by sequencing in a study of beta chain features in type 1 diabetes. Per germline, CDR1 SGHTA and CDR2 FQGTGA. The CDR3 totals 15 residues. Trimming removed 3 bases from V and 1 base from J, with 12 bases in between. Sequenced material consisted of expressed TCRB transcripts (all of the isolated RNA was reverse transcribed). Sequencing used immunoSEQ multiplex PCR; TCRdb keeps in-frame clones, though not all of them. The top ten hold around 0.037% of the sample, which has roughly 230,000 clones, about 9.3% seen once. Specimen: naive CD4+ T cells from blood. This chain links TRBV7-3 with TRBJ1-1; D is possibly TRBD1 (6 bases). This TCR derives from a woman between 18 and 29 years old in good health. CDR3 DNA sequence: TGTGCCAGCAGCTTGGGGTTGGGACAGAACACTGAAGCTTTCTTT. This codes for CASSLGLGQNTEAFF.